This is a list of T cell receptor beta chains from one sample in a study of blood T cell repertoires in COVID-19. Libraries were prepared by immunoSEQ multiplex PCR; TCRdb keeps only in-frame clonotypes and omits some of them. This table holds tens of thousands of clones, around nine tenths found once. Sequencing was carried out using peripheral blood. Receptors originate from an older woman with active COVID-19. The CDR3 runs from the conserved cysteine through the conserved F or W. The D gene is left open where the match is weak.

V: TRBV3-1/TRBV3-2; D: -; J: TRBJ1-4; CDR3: CASSPSGGWKEKLFF; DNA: TGTGCCAGCAGCCCGTCTGGAGGGTGGAAGGAAAAACTGTTTTTT
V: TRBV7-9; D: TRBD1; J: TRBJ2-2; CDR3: CASRSGQGRAGELFF; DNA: TGTGCCAGCAGATCGGGACAGGGACGCGCCGGGGAGCTGTTTTTT
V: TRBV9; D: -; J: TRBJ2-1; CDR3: CASSSWGEANEQFF; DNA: TGTGCCAGCAGCTCGTGGGGGGAGGCCAATGAGCAGTTCTTC
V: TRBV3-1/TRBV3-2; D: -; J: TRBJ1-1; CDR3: CASSQDRVSEAFF; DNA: TGTGCCAGCAGCCAAGACAGGGTCTCTGAAGCTTTCTTT
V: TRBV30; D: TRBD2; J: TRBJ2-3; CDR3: CAWSGLAGGTDTQYF; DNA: TGTGCCTGGAGCGGTCTAGCGGGGGGCACAGATACGCAGTATTTT
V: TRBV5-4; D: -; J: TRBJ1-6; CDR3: CASSSRERAGSPLHF; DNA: TGTGCCAGCAGCTCCCGTGAGCGAGCGGGTTCACCCCTCCACTTT
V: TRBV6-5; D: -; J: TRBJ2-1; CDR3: CASSYIGGREPRVFF; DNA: TGTGCCAGCAGTTACATCGGGGGAAGGGAACCTAGGGTGTTCTTC
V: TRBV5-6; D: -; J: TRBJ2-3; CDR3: CASSGELASDTQYF; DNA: TGTGCCAGCAGCGGGGAGCTAGCGTCGGATACGCAGTATTTT
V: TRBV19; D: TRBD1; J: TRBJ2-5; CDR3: CASSIVGPRQGTQYF; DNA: TGTGCCAGTAGTATAGTGGGGCCCCGACAGGGGACCCAGTACTTC
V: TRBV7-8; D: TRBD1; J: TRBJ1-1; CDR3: CASSLARQGGAEAFF; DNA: TGTGCCAGCAGCTTAGCGCGACAGGGTGGAGCTGAAGCTTTCTTT